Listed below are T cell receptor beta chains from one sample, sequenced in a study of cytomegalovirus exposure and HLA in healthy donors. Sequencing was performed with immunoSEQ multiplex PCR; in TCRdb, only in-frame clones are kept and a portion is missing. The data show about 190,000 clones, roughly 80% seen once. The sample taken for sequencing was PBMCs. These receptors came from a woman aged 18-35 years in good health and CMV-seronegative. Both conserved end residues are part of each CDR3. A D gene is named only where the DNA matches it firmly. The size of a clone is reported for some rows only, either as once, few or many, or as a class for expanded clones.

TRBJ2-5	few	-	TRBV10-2	CASSESLLPYQETQYF	TGCGCCAGCAGTGAGTCGCTACTCCCGTACCAAGAGACCCAGTACTTC
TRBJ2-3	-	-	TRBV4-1	CASSLEQGRYSTDTQYF	TGCGCCAGCAGCCTGGAACAGGGGAGGTATAGCACAGATACGCAGTATTTT
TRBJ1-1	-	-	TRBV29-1	CSVGRGLTAFF	TGCAGCGTTGGGCGGGGGCTCACGGCTTTCTTT
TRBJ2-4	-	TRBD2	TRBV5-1	CASSDGLAGGFLAKNIQYF	TGCGCCAGCAGCGACGGACTAGCGGGGGGATTTCTAGCCAAAAACATTCAGTACTTC
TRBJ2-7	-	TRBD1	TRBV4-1	CASSQEGTRTGRREQYF	TGCGCCAGCAGCCAAGAAGGGACCCGGACAGGGAGGCGCGAGCAGTACTTC
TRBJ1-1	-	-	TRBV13	CASSSGENTEAFF	TGTGCCAGCAGCTCGGGAGAGAACACTGAAGCTTTCTTT
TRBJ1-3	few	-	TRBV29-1	CSVEDSEGNTIYF	TGCAGCGTTGAAGATTCGGAGGGAAACACCATATATTTT
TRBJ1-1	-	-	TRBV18	CASSPRTENTEAFF	TGTGCCAGCTCACCAAGGACAGAGAACACTGAAGCTTTCTTT
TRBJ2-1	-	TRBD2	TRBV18	CASSRTSGSVHEQFF	TGTGCCAGCTCCCGGACTAGCGGGAGTGTGCATGAGCAGTTCTTC
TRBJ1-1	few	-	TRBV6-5	CASGGAQTEAFF	TGTGCCAGCGGGGGGGCGCAGACTGAAGCTTTCTTT
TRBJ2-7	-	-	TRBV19	CASSGGLLSYEQYF	TGTGCCAGTAGTGGAGGACTTCTCTCCTACGAGCAGTACTTC
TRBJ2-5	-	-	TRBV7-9	CASSLAITALETQYF	TGTGCCAGCAGCTTAGCGATCACAGCATTAGAGACCCAGTACTTC
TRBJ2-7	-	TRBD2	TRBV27	CASRRTGTSSYEQYF	TGTGCCAGCAGGCGAACCGGGACTAGCAGCTACGAGCAGTACTTC
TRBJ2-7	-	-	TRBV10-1	CASSAGTTAEQYF	TGCGCCAGCAGTGCCGGGACAACAGCCGAGCAGTACTTC
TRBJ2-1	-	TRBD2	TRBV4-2	CASSLYSGRGWWNEQFF	TGTGCCAGCAGCCTGTATAGCGGGAGAGGTTGGTGGAATGAGCAGTTCTTC
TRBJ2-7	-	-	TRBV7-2	CASSPGQISYEQYF	TGTGCCAGCAGCCCCGGACAGATTTCCTACGAGCAGTACTTC
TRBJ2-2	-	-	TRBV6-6	CASKKTTSSTGELFF	TGTGCCAGCAAAAAAACGACTAGTTCCACCGGGGAGCTGTTTTTT
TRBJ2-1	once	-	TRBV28	CASSLSTENEQFF	TGTGCCAGCAGTTTATCGACAGAGAATGAGCAGTTCTTC
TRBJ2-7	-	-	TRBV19	CASNRDFSFGEQYF	TGTGCCAGTAACCGGGACTTTAGTTTCGGGGAGCAGTACTTC
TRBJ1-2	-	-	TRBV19	CASSIQQSYGYTF	TGTGCCAGTAGTATACAACAGAGCTATGGCTACACCTTC
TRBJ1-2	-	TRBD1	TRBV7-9	CASSPGQGQGYGYTF	TGTGCCAGCAGCCCTGGACAGGGGCAGGGCTATGGCTACACCTTC
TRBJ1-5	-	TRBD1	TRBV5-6	CASSFSGTGIQPQHF	TGTGCCAGCAGCTTCTCCGGGACAGGGATTCAGCCCCAGCATTTT
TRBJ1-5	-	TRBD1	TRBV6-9	CASRDRGRKGNQPQHF	TGTGCCAGCCGGGACAGGGGGAGAAAGGGCAATCAGCCCCAGCATTTT
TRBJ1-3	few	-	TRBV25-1	CASIPGAGNTIYF	TGTGCCAGCATACCGGGGGCTGGAAACACCATATATTTT
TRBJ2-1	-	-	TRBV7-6	CASSPVPDSYNEQFF	TGTGCCAGCAGTCCCGTCCCAGACTCCTACAATGAGCAGTTCTTC
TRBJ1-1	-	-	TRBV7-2	CASSRRQNTEAFF	TGTGCCAGCAGCCGGCGGCAGAACACTGAAGCTTTCTTT
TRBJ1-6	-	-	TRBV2	CASSLRDSPLHF	TGTGCCAGCAGTCTCAGGGATTCACCCCTCCACTTT
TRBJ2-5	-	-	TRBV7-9	CASSQGGEQETQYF	TGTGCCAGCAGCCAGGGGGGCGAGCAGGAGACCCAGTACTTC
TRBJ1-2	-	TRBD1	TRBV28	CASSTLGAGTGVGYTF	TGTGCCAGCAGTACCTTGGGGGCTGGGACAGGGGTAGGCTACACCTTC
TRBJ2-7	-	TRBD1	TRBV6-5	CASSRGQGGREQYF	TGTGCCAGCAGTAGGGGACAGGGGGGGAGGGAGCAGTACTTC
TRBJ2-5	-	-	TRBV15	CATSSWGSAGTPEGQYF	TGTGCCACCAGCAGTTGGGGCTCAGCCGGGACACCCGAGGGCCAGTACTTC
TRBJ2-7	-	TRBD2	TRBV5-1	CASSPRDSGTYEQYF	TGCGCCAGCAGCCCCCGAGATAGCGGGACCTACGAGCAGTACTTC
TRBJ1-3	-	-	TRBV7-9	CASSLTRNTIYF	TGTGCCAGCAGCCTTACGCGGAACACCATATATTTT
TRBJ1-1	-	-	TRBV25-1	CASTARGGRNTEAFF	TGTGCCAGCACGGCGAGGGGGGGACGGAACACTGAAGCTTTCTTT
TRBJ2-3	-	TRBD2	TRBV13	CASSPRGADTQYF	TGTGCCAGCAGCCCTCGGGGGGCAGATACGCAGTATTTT
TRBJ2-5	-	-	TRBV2	CASSVDRQETQYF	TGTGCCAGCAGTGTCGACAGGCAAGAGACCCAGTACTTC
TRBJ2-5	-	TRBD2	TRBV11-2	CASSSQLATETQYF	TGTGCCAGCAGCTCGCAACTAGCGACGGAGACCCAGTACTTC
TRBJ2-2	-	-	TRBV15	CATSLDREGTGELFF	TGTGCCACCAGTTTGGACAGGGAGGGCACCGGGGAGCTGTTTTTT
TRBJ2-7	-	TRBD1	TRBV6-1	CASSSPGQSYEQYF	TGTGCCAGCAGTTCACCGGGACAGTCCTACGAGCAGTACTTC
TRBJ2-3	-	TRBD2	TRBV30	CAWSPLTSGTDTQYF	TGTGCCTGGAGTCCGCTCACTAGCGGCACAGATACGCAGTATTTT
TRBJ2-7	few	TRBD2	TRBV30	CAWSPLAGVSYEQYF	TGTGCCTGGAGCCCGCTAGCGGGAGTTTCCTACGAGCAGTACTTC
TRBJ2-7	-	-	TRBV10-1	CASSDGAGVGQYF	TGCGCCAGCAGTGATGGGGCTGGCGTAGGGCAGTACTTC
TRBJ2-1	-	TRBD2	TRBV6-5	CASSPGLDGYEQFF	TGTGCCAGCAGTCCGGGACTAGATGGTTATGAGCAGTTCTTC
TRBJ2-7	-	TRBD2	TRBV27	CASSYSGRAHEQYF	TGTGCCAGCAGCTATAGCGGGAGGGCCCACGAGCAGTACTTC
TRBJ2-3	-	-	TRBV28	CASSGTSTDTQYF	TGTGCCAGCAGTGGGACTAGCACAGATACGCAGTATTTT